This T cell receptor (beta chain) was sequenced during a study of OX40 agonist ivuxolimab in advanced cancers. Background for the entire study: The costimulatory receptor OX40 (CD134) was targeted by ivuxolimab, a fully human IgG2 agonistic monoclonal antibody. Intravenous ivuxolimab was administered to patients every 2 weeks at six dose levels: 0.01, 0.1, 0.3, 1.5, 3 and 10 mg/kg. Among the approximately 50 dose-escalation patients, around 20 had hepatocellular carcinoma, roughly 15 melanoma, 9 renal cell carcinoma and 9 head and neck cancer. In the dose-escalation cohort, 82.7% of patients were male, and the mean age was approximately 64 years, with a range of roughly 20 to 79. Patients were allowed to have had prior anti-PD-1, anti-PD-L1 or anti-CTLA-4 therapy, and less than 45% of the dose-escalation patients had previously received checkpoint inhibitors. Partial responses occurred in three dose-escalation patients, of whom one had hepatocellular carcinoma and two had cutaneous melanoma. Peripheral TCRbeta sequencing aimed to test whether ivuxolimab altered TCR sequence diversity and caused clonal T-cell expansion. The monotherapy dose-escalation portion (N ≈ 57 patients) of the phase I ivuxolimab trial is reported in the paper. Study-wide findings and limitations: Partial responders in the 0.1-3.0 mg/kg groups had among the lowest normalized peripheral clonal expansion, especially among CD8+ T cells. At doses of 0.1 to 3.0 mg/kg, clonal expansion of both CD4+ and CD8+ blood T cells was observed from baseline to week 6. After ivuxolimab, more expanded clones were found on average in CD8+ T cells than in CD4+ T cells. The antigen specificity of the clonally expanded peripheral T cells was not determined. Low levels of normalized T-cell clonal expansion were also seen in some patients who did not respond.

For sequencing of the TCRbeta CDR3 region, genomic DNA was extracted from the sorted cells. The immunoSEQ Assay was used to sequence the TCRbeta CDR3 regions. Here the immuneACCESS table is served through TCRdb, limited to in-frame sequences with V and J called. Missing clones are a known gap in these copies; in checked studies unresolved V genes cover under half, and the rest lacks a known reason. This sample lists about 80,000 clones; 85% to 95% were detected once. The ten biggest clones cover less than 0.75% of the sample. At least ten counts were recorded for this clone. What this receptor recognizes is not known. Per-base qualities were not stored, and no clone one base away is much larger. Patients with a history of autoimmune disease or receiving systemic immunosuppression were excluded from the trial. In every dose cohort, peripheral blood was drawn for TCR sequencing at baseline, cycle 4 day 1, and cycle 7 day 1. The samples were drawn from a first-in-human, open-label, multicenter phase I dose-escalation trial of ivuxolimab. Adults with locally advanced or metastatic head and neck squamous cell, hepatocellular, melanoma or renal cell carcinoma were enrolled in the trial. Before TCR sequencing, CD4+ and CD8+ T cells were separately sorted from peripheral blood.

The CDR3 spans 17 residues, from the cysteine through the phenylalanine. Only CDR3 DNA is held: 51 bases, read in frame from base 1. V is reduced by 0 bases and J by 2 bases, leaving a spacing of 15 bases between them. This clonotype was sampled from an adult with an advanced solid tumor such as melanoma, head and neck, liver or kidney cancer. The input for sequencing was CD4+ or CD8+ T cells sorted from blood, taken in a trial of the OX40 agonist ivuxolimab. The chain employs TRBV5-3 and TRBJ1-5; the D gene is perhaps TRBD1, on 5 matching bases. TRBV5-3 is given ORF status, its function remaining uncertain. Read as DNA, the sequence is TGTGCCAGAAGCTTGGGGCAGGGATGTATCCGCAATCAGCCCCAGCATTTT. Its amino acids are CARSLGQGCIRNQPQHF.